This T cell receptor (beta chain) was sequenced during a study of cytomegalovirus exposure and HLA in healthy donors. Looking at the study overall: In a later analysis, the approximately 120 validation repertoires were reported to have used the same platform as the roughly 670 first-cohort repertoires. Whole-study findings and limits: There were some public TCRs occurring in many donors, but most TCR sequences were rare. Investigators reported fewer than 200 TCR beta chains as tied to cytomegalovirus.

Sequencing was performed with immunoSEQ multiplex PCR; in TCRdb, only in-frame clones are kept and a portion is missing. The data contain some 120,000 clones, about 88% of them singletons. The donors belonged to the roughly 110-subject validation cohort, separate from the roughly 700-subject first cohort. As to this clone: Its antigen is currently unknown.

Germline lookup yields CDR1 GTSNPN and CDR2 SVGIG (reference sequence). The V gene end was trimmed by 4 bases and the J gene end by 12 bases; junction bases not matched to a gene: 9. The CDR3 has 13 residues. The clonotype was recovered from a woman under 30 in good health and CMV-seronegative. Specimen: PBMCs. The V and J genes are TRBV30 and TRBJ2-1; 10 bases match TRBD2. The CDR3: CAWTAWEREGQFF. The CDR3 coding sequence is TGTGCCTGGACCGCGTGGGAGCGGGAGGGGCAGTTCTTC.